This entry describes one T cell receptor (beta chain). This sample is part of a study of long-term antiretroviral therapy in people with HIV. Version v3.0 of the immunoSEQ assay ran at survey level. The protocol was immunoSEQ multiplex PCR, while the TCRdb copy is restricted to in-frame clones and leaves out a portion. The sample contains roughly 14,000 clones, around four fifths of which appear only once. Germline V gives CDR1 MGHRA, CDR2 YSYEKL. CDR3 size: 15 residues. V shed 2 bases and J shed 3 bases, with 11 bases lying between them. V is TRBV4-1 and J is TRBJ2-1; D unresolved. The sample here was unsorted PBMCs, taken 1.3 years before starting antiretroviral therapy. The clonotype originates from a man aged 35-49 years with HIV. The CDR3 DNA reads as TGCGCCAGCAGCCAATTGTGGGGATACTACAATGAGCAGTTCTTC. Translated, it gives CASSQLWGYYNEQFF.